This record looks at one TCR beta chain sequence and its context. The CDR3 is made up of 15 amino acids. The V end was cut by 4 bases, the J end by 7 bases, with 14 bases between. Germline lookup yields CDR1 SGHTA and CDR2 FQGNSA. The data belong to a study of response to subunit inactivated influenza vaccine. A single record per CDR3 protein comes from TCRdb applying MiXCR to the RT-PCR reads. In the table there are a few hundred thousand distinct CDR3 sequences, approximately 15% of which are singletons. This receptor was taken from a man in his fifties who received an inactivated influenza vaccine. This specimen was PBMCs from blood, taken less than 13 days after vaccination. This chain links TRBV7-2 with TRBJ1-6; weak D call: TRBD1 (5 bases). The DNA for the CDR3 is TGTGCCAGCAGCTCCTTCGGGGGGACGAATTCACCCCTCCACTTT. Protein: CASSSFGGTNSPLHF.